What follows are 8 T cell receptor beta chains derived from one specimen sequenced in a study of blood T cells in healthy people across ages. Primers used in a second PCR of roughly 6 to 12 cycles were a sample-barcoded 5' primer and a J-beta primer mix. TCRdb re-analysed the 5' RACE reads in MiXCR, keeping a single row per CDR3 protein. The table shows 550,000 to 700,000 distinct CDR3 sequences, with approximately 27% occurring only once. Specimen: blood. The source is a woman in her 70s in good health.

This clonotype was observed a few times. The rearrangement links TRBV5-1 to TRBJ2-5, with D tentatively TRBD1 (5 bases). The J call may be incorrect, as the DNA end agrees better with TRBJ2-7. Germline V lookup: CDR1 SGHRS, CDR2 YFSETQ. The CDR3 loop spans 13 amino acids. The CDR3: CASSTGWTDEQYF. CDR3 DNA: TGCGCCAGCTCCACAGGTTGGACGGACGAGCAGTACTTC.

About this clonotype: A much larger clone sits a single nucleotide away, making a read error possible. This chain joins TRBV5-1 and TRBJ2-5; 9 bases line up with TRBD2. V lost 0 bases, J lost 2 bases, and 8 bases stayed unmatched. Germline loops: CDR1 SGHRS, CDR2 YFSETQ. The CDR3 length is 17 residues. CDR3 bases: TGCGCCAGCAGCTTGGCTGGTAGCGGGGGAGCTCAAGAGACCCAGTACTTC. Translated, it gives CASSLAGSGGAQETQYF.

This clonotype was detected only a few times. This sequence joins TRBV7-8 and TRBJ1-1; D possibly corresponds to TRBD1 (6 bases). Germline V CDR1 and CDR2: SGHVS, FQNEAQ. The germline V and J ends were trimmed by 4 bases and 1 base, with 10 bases remaining between them. This CDR3 spans 14 amino acids. CDR3 protein: CASSSWTANTEAFF. CDR3 DNA sequence: TGTGCCAGCAGCTCCTGGACAGCGAACACTGAAGCTTTCTTT.

The chain couples TRBV11-3 to TRBJ2-3; 8 nucleotides agree with TRBD2. The CDR3 consists of 16 residues. Germline CDR1 reads SGHNT; CDR2 reads YENEEA. The J segment lost 6 bases and the V segment lost 6 bases, leaving 14 bases of the junction unmatched. The CDR3 loop reads CASSLNVAGLGDTQYF. The CDR3 DNA is TGTGCCAGCAGTCTCAACGTAGCGGGGTTGGGGGATACGCAGTATTTT.

The chain links TRBV29-1 to TRBJ1-2, with no clear D. The V end was cut by 0 bases, the J end by 6 bases, with 20 bases between. CDR3 length: 16 amino acids. Germline V gene data show CDR1 as SQVTM and CDR2 as ANQGSEA. The CDR3 region is CSVEDNSKGRVHGYTF. CDR3 DNA sequence: TGCAGCGTTGAAGATAACTCTAAGGGAAGGGTTCATGGCTACACCTTC.

This clonotype was observed at least ten times. This chain uses TRBV7-2 with TRBJ2-5; 7 nucleotides line up with TRBD1. This CDR3 contains 17 residues. CDR1 and CDR2 from the germline V gene are SGHTA and FQGNSA. Trimming took 4 bases from V and 1 from J; bases not matched to a gene: 12. CDR3 sequence reads: CASSSAAGTATQETQYF. The CDR3 nucleotides are TGTGCCAGCAGCTCTGCTGCCGGGACAGCAACCCAAGAGACCCAGTACTTC.

This clonotype was counted between two and nine times. The J gene is TRBJ2-2, the V gene TRBV24-1, with D perhaps matching TRBD1 (6 bases). Between the trimmed V and J ends, which lost 4 bases and 0 bases, there was a span of 14 bases. Germline V gene lookup returns CDR1 KGHDR and CDR2 SFDVKD. This CDR3 has 17 amino acids. CDR3 protein: CATSDPGTRTNTGELFF. As DNA, the CDR3 is TGTGCCACCAGTGACCCCGGGACAAGAACGAACACCGGGGAGCTGTTTTTT.

A few counts support this clonotype. This chain uses TRBV5-1 with TRBJ2-5, with D possibly TRBD1 on 6 matching bases. The CDR3 contains 13 residues. The germline gives CDR1 SGHRS, CDR2 YFSETQ. Trimming removed 1 base from V and 14 bases from J, with 18 bases in between. For the CDR3, the DNA is TGCGCCAGCAGCTTGATCGGGACACCTGAGGTATACTTC. It translates to CASSLIGTPEVYF.